The 28 T cell receptor beta chains below were found in one sample sequenced in a study of cytomegalovirus exposure and HLA in healthy donors. The PCR was carried out with 60 Vbeta primers and 13 Jbeta primers. The method was immunoSEQ multiplex PCR; TCRdb's version includes in-frame clones alone and lacks a portion of them. The sample's table shows about 90,000 clones. Material for sequencing was PBMCs. The receptors here all came from a woman in her twenties or thirties in good health and CMV-seronegative.

The rearrangement uses TRBV4-1 and TRBJ2-5; 7 nucleotides align to TRBD2. Per the germline V gene, CDR1 is MGHRA and CDR2 is YSYEKL. The ends lost 3 bases at V and 6 bases at J; junction bases unmatched: 7. The CDR3 has 14 residues. The CDR3 region is CASSQGRGGQTQYF. CDR3 bases: TGCGCCAGCAGCCAGGGGAGGGGCGGACAGACCCAGTACTTC.

This chain joins TRBV5-6 and TRBJ1-1, with 10 bases identical to TRBD1. The J segment lost 0 bases and the V segment lost 3 bases, leaving 5 bases of the junction unmatched. The germline CDR1 and CDR2 sequences are SGHDT and YYEEEE. The CDR3 contains 16 residues. Here the CDR3 reads CASSSGQGPMNTEAFF. CDR3 DNA: TGTGCCAGCAGCTCGGGACAGGGGCCCATGAACACTGAAGCTTTCTTT.

The chain employs TRBV7-9 and TRBJ2-6; TRBD1 matches at 7 bases. Germline V gene sequence: CDR1 SEHNR, CDR2 FQNEAQ (reference sequence). Unmatched junction bases numbered 0, after V lost 6 bases and J lost 1 base. The CDR3 extends over 14 amino acids. CDR3 region: CASRTGSGANVLTF. CDR3 DNA sequence: TGTGCCAGCAGGACAGGGTCTGGGGCCAACGTCCTGACTTTC.

The CDR3 bases are TGTGCCAGCAGTCTACCGGGACAGGGAATCGGGGAGCTGTTTTTT. Translating it yields CASSLPGQGIGELFF. The genes are TRBV28 and TRBJ2-2; 9 bases are shared with TRBD1. CDR3 size: 15 residues. After removal of 5 bases from V and 7 bases from J, the junction contained 8 bases not matched to a gene. Germline-derived CDR1 and CDR2 are MDHEN and SYDVKM.

The V gene is TRBV5-4, the J gene TRBJ2-5; 8 nucleotides line up with TRBD2. The CDR3 has 15 residues. Germline V lookup: CDR1 SGHNT, CDR2 YYREEE (reference sequence). V shed 1 base and J 5 bases; nucleotides not matched to a gene: 7. As DNA, the CDR3 is TGTGCCAGCAGCTTGCTCGGGGGGGCGGTGGAGACCCAGTACTTC. This translates into CASSLLGGAVETQYF.

V and J are TRBV4-1 and TRBJ2-1; 8 positions match TRBD2. Per the germline V gene, CDR1 is MGHRA and CDR2 is YSYEKL. V lost 1 base, J lost 4 bases, and 6 bases stayed unmatched. This CDR3 has 16 amino acids. CDR3 sequence reads: CASSQVGTRTYNEQFF. Here the CDR3 DNA reads TGCGCCAGCAGCCAAGTTGGGACTAGAACGTACAATGAGCAGTTCTTC.

The CDR3 loop is CASSPRSGQVNSPLHF. The CDR3 region has the DNA TGTGCCAGCTCACCAAGGTCGGGACAGGTTAATTCACCCCTCCACTTT. This rearrangement joins TRBV18 to TRBJ1-6; 8 bases align to TRBD1. Germline CDR1 KGHSH, CDR2 LQKENI. Unmatched junction bases numbered 6, after V lost 2 bases and J lost 6 bases. This CDR3 spans 16 amino acids.

The V gene is TRBV2, the J gene TRBJ1-3, with 7 bases that match TRBD1. The CDR3 has 16 residues. Losses at the gene ends were 4 bases for V and 4 bases for J; bases not matched to a gene: 10. In germline, CDR1 is SNHLY, CDR2 FYNNEI. This CDR3 reads CASSGRQGGSGNTIYF. The CDR3 coding sequence is TGTGCCAGCAGTGGAAGACAGGGAGGATCCGGAAACACCATATATTTT.

The chain recombines TRBV2 with TRBJ2-5, with 13 bases fitting TRBD2. The CDR3 loop spans 15 amino acids. The V segment lost 7 bases and the J segment 5 bases; nucleotides outside the gene matches: 7. Germline V gene data show CDR1 as SNHLY and CDR2 as FYNNEI. The CDR3 spells CASTGTSGAQETQYF. The CDR3, as DNA: TGTGCCAGCACCGGGACTAGCGGGGCCCAGGAGACCCAGTACTTC.

The chain uses TRBV7-2 and TRBJ2-1, with TRBD2 as a possible D gene (5 bases). The CDR3 loop spans 12 amino acids. Germline V lookup: CDR1 SGHTA, CDR2 FQGNSA. Trimming left V 5 bases short and J 8 bases short, with 10 bases between. The CDR3 spells CASSAAGYEQFF. CDR3 sequence (DNA): TGTGCCAGCAGCGCCGCGGGCTATGAGCAGTTCTTC.

The chain carries TRBV5-4 and TRBJ2-3; 10 bases are a match to TRBD1. CDR3 size: 19 residues. From germline, CDR1 is SGHNT and CDR2 YYREEE (reference sequence). With 0 bases clipped from V and 2 bases from J, the junction kept 12 bases outside the gene matches. CDR3 in amino acids: CASSLETGGGMGVTDTQYF. The CDR3 DNA reads as TGTGCCAGCAGCTTGGAGACAGGGGGCGGGATGGGGGTCACAGATACGCAGTATTTT.

The CDR3 is CSVKTGARSYEQYF. The CDR3 DNA sequence: TGCAGCGTTAAGACAGGGGCCCGCTCCTACGAGCAGTACTTC. This chain links TRBV29-1 with TRBJ2-7, with 8 bases identical to TRBD1. V was clipped by 5 bases and J by 0 bases; unmatched bases: 6. The germline CDR1 and CDR2 sequences are SQVTM and ANQGSEA. The CDR3 contains 14 residues.

The gene calls are TRBV27 and TRBJ2-2; D remains unclear. Trimming stripped 5 bases from V and 7 bases from J, with 5 bases between. Per germline, CDR1 MNHEY and CDR2 SMNVEV (reference sequence). The CDR3 has 11 residues. CDR3 DNA sequence: TGTGCCAGCAGTCGAGGCGGGGAGCTGTTTTTT. Translation: CASSRGGELFF.

The V call is TRBV6-6, the J call TRBJ1-1; the D gene is possibly TRBD1 (5 bases). Per germline, CDR1 MNHNY and CDR2 SVGAGI (reference sequence). Trimming removed 7 bases at V and 0 bases at J, with 12 bases between. This CDR3 is built from 14 residues. CDR3 sequence reads: CASKRGLMNTEAFF. The CDR3 nucleotides are TGTGCCAGCAAACGGGGACTGATGAACACTGAAGCTTTCTTT.

The chain recombines TRBV5-1 with TRBJ2-7, with 11 bases identical to TRBD2. The V segment lost 1 base and the J segment 6 bases; nucleotides outside the gene matches: 12. Germline V gene data show CDR1 as SGHRS and CDR2 as YFSETQ. The CDR3 has 17 residues. CDR3 protein: CASSLQSASGRRPEQYF. Here the CDR3 DNA reads TGCGCCAGCAGCTTGCAATCGGCTAGCGGGAGGCGGCCCGAGCAGTACTTC.

V usage is TRBV11-2 and J usage is TRBJ2-7; D is possibly TRBD2 (6 bases). V was shortened by 5 bases and J by 0 bases, with 17 bases between the two germline ends. The CDR3 has 16 residues. CDR1 and CDR2 from the germline V gene are SGHAT and FQNNGV. The CDR3 reads CASSQFPAGNSYEQYF. CDR3 bases: TGTGCCAGCAGCCAGTTTCCCGCGGGAAACTCCTACGAGCAGTACTTC.

With respect to this clone: One end of the junction does not line up with germline, which may come from a read error. Other nucleotide sequences in the sample specify the same CDR3. The V call is TRBV6-5, the J call TRBJ2-7, with 12 bases that match TRBD2. Germline CDR1 reads MNHEY; CDR2 reads SVGAGI. The CDR3 is made up of 15 amino acids. The DNA for the CDR3 is TGTGCCAGCAGCCCGACTAGCGGGAGCTCCTACGAGCAATACTTC. This codes for CASSPTSGSSYEQYF.

The V and J genes are TRBV19 and TRBJ2-5, with 9 bases aligning to TRBD1. The J call could be wrong; TRBJ2-7 is a better fit for the DNA end. The CDR3 length is 17 residues. Germline loops: CDR1 LNHDA, CDR2 SQIVND (reference sequence). In DNA, the CDR3 is TGTGCCAGTAGCCGTCCCGGGACAGGGATGTCGGCCTACGAGCAGTACTTC. The encoded protein is CASSRPGTGMSAYEQYF.

This chain connects TRBV9 to TRBJ2-1; TRBD2 agrees at 10 bases. This CDR3 region has 13 residues. V lost 5 bases and J lost 12; bases outside the gene matches: 8. CDR1 SGDLS and CDR2 YYNGEE come from the germline V gene. Written as DNA, the CDR3 is TGTGCCAGCAGTGACTCATTAGCGGGAGGGCAGTTCTTC. It specifies CASSDSLAGGQFF.

This chain joins TRBV5-1 and TRBJ2-1, with a possible D match to TRBD2 (6 bases). With 4 bases removed from V and 8 bases from J, the gap between germline ends came to 19 bases. CDR3 size: 15 residues. Germline V CDR1 and CDR2: SGHRS, YFSETQ. In DNA, the CDR3 is TGCGCCAGCAGCCTTACGGGAGTCCCGTACGATGAGCAGTTCTTC. It specifies CASSLTGVPYDEQFF.

The rearrangement uses TRBV6-1 and TRBJ2-5, with D unresolved. The ends were cut back, 6 bases at V and 5 bases at J, with 13 bases in the middle. Germline V gives CDR1 MNHNS, CDR2 SASEGT. The CDR3 contains 13 residues. CDR3 sequence: CASRSFGRETQYF. The CDR3 DNA sequence: TGTGCCAGCAGGTCCTTTGGTCGGGAGACCCAGTACTTC.

This chain connects TRBV5-6 to TRBJ2-5; no clear D. This CDR3 has 16 amino acids. CDR1 SGHDT and CDR2 YYEEEE come from the germline V gene. With 1 base removed from V and 5 bases from J, the gap between germline ends came to 18 bases. The CDR3 is CASSLINKDVGETQYF. In nucleotides, the CDR3 is TGTGCCAGCAGCTTGATAAATAAGGATGTCGGGGAGACCCAGTACTTC.

The V gene is TRBV6-4, the J gene TRBJ1-5; a possible D gene is TRBD1 (6 bases). The CDR3 covers 15 residues. Germline V gene lookup returns CDR1 MRHNA and CDR2 SNTAGT. V was clipped by 2 bases and J by 6 bases, with 14 bases between them. CDR3 in DNA: TGTGCCAGCAGTGACAGTCCAGGGGAGGGTCAGCCCCAGCATTTT. Its translation: CASSDSPGEGQPQHF.

The V and J genes are TRBV19 and TRBJ2-2; no firm D call. CDR1 and CDR2 from the germline V gene are LNHDA and SQIVND (reference sequence). V was shortened by 8 bases and J by 7 bases, with 14 bases between the two germline ends. The CDR3 has 13 amino acids. CDR3 amino acids: CASGPPVSGELFF. DNA for the CDR3: TGTGCCAGTGGGCCTCCGGTCAGCGGGGAGCTGTTTTTT.

The chain links TRBV7-6 to TRBJ2-7; 9 nucleotides line up with TRBD2. The CDR3 has 14 residues. The V gene's germline CDR1 is SGHVS and CDR2 FNYEAQ. Unmatched junction bases numbered 1, after V lost 4 bases and J lost 0 bases. CDR3: CASSYSGSSYEQYF. CDR3 sequence (DNA): TGTGCCAGCAGCTATAGCGGGAGCTCCTACGAGCAGTACTTC.

This chain uses TRBV2 with TRBJ1-6; 10 positions agree with TRBD1. V shed 6 bases and J 6 bases; nucleotides not matched to a gene: 2. The CDR3 sequence is 14 residues long. The germline V gene encodes CDR1 SNHLY and CDR2 FYNNEI. CDR3 in amino acids: CASRWTGGNSPLHF. Here the CDR3 DNA reads TGTGCCAGCAGGTGGACAGGGGGTAATTCACCCCTCCACTTT.

The rearrangement uses TRBV9 and TRBJ1-4; D ambiguous. V lost 4 bases and J lost 4, with 17 bases in between. Germline CDR1 reads SGDLS; CDR2 reads YYNGEE. This CDR3 is 16 amino acids long. The CDR3 region has the DNA TGTGCCAGCAGCCCCCACCCCCTCGGGAATAATGAAAAACTGTTTTTT. Residues: CASSPHPLGNNEKLFF.

The chain couples TRBV4-1 to TRBJ2-2; 10 bases map to TRBD2. CDR3 length: 15 amino acids. Trimming cost V 5 bases and J 3 bases; bases outside gene matches: 3. CDR1 MGHRA and CDR2 YSYEKL come from the germline V gene. The CDR3 nucleotides are TGCGCCAGCAGCTCGGGACTAGCGTACACCGGGGAGCTGTTTTTT. Amino acid sequence: CASSSGLAYTGELFF.